This TCR beta chain is from a study of vaccination and CD4 T cells after COVID-19. An Oncomine TCR Beta short-read assay was used to sequence the DNA from cultured CD4+ T cells. TCRdb reanalysed the PCR reads using MiXCR and keeps one entry per CDR3 protein. This sample has more than 15,000 distinct CDR3 sequences, with 72% found just once. Sample treatment: roughly 10-day PBMC culture with coronavirus spike peptide pools or control peptides (ViraFEST assay). T cells were expanded with peptide pools, and expanded clonotypes were identified by TCR sequencing. As for this clonotype: Its matching antigen is unknown.

Trimming took 3 bases from V and 4 from J; bases not matched to a gene: 3. The CDR3 consists of 14 residues. Per germline, CDR1 LNHDA and CDR2 SQIVND (reference sequence). The origin of this receptor is a human donor who had recovered from COVID-19. Sequenced material: CD4+ T cells from blood, cultured in vitro. This chain uses TRBV19 with TRBJ1-5, with TRBD1 matching over 7 bases. The chain's CDR3 is CASSIRDSNQPQHF. DNA for the CDR3: TGTGCCAGTAGTATCCGGGACAGTAATCAGCCCCAGCATTTT.